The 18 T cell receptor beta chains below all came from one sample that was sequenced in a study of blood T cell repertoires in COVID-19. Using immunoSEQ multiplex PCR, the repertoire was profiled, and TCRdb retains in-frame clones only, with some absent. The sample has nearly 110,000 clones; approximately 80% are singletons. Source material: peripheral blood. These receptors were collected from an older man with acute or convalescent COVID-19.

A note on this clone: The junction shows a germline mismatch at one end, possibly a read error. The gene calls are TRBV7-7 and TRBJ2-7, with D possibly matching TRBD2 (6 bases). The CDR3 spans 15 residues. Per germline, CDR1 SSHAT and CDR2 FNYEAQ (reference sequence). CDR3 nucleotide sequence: TGTGCTAGCAGCTTAGGACCGGGACTGGGTTCCGAGCAGTACTTC. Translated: CASSLGPGLGSEQYF. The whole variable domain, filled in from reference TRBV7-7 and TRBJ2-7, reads GAGVSQSPRYKVTKRGQDVTLRCDPISSHATLYWYQQALGQGPEFLTYFNYEAQPDKSGLPSDRFSAERPEGSISTLTIQRTEQRDSAMYRCASSLGPGLGSEQYFGPGTRLTVT.

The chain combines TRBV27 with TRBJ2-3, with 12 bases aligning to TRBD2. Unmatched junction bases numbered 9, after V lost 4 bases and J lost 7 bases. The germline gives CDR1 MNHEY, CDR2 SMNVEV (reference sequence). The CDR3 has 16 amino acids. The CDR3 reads CASSYQLAGGPNTQYF. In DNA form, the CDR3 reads TGTGCCAGCAGTTATCAACTAGCGGGGGGCCCAAATACGCAGTATTTT.

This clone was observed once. CDR3 residues: CASSLGIAGDGDEQFF. The CDR3 region has the DNA TGTGCCAGCAGCTTGGGTATAGCGGGGGACGGAGATGAGCAGTTCTTC. V gene TRBV5-4 combines with J gene TRBJ2-1, with 9 bases fitting TRBD2. Trimming took 0 bases from V and 8 from J; bases not matched to a gene: 9. Germline CDR1 reads SGHNT; CDR2 reads YYREEE (reference sequence). The CDR3 is 16 amino acids. Complete variable domain (other parts from reference TRBV5-4 and TRBJ2-1): ETGVTQSPTHLIKTRGQQVTLRCSSQSGHNTVSWYQQALGQGPQFIFQYYREEENGRGNFPPRFSGLQFPNYSSELNVNALELDDSALYLCASSLGIAGDGDEQFFGPGTRLTVL.

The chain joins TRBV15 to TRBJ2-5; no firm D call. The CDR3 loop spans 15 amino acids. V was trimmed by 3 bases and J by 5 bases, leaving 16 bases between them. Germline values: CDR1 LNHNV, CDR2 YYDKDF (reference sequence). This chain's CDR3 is CATSRNPLAGETQYF. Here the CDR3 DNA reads TGTGCCACCAGCAGGAACCCGTTAGCCGGTGAGACCCAGTACTTC.

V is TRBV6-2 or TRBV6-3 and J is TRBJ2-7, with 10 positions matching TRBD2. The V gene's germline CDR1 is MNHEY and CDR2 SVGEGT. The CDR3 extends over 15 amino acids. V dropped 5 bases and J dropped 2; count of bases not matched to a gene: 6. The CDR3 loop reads CASSPPSGGPYEQYF. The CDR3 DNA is TGTGCCAGCAGTCCGCCTAGCGGGGGACCCTACGAGCAGTACTTC.

CDR3 sequence: CASSMPGQITGELFF. CDR3 in DNA: TGTGCCAGCAGCATGCCGGGACAGATCACCGGGGAGCTGTTTTTT. V and J are TRBV7-2 and TRBJ2-2; 7 bases map to TRBD1. CDR1 SGHTA and CDR2 FQGNSA come from the germline V gene. V was clipped by 5 bases and J by 4 bases; unmatched bases: 7. The CDR3 extends over 15 amino acids.

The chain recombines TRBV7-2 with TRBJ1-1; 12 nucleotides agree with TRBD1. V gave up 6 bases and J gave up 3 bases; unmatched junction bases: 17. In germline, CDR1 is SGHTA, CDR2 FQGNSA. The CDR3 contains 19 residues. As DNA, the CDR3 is TGTGCCAGCAGTGCAACCGGGACAGGGGGCGCTCGAGTCGACACTGAAGCTTTCTTT. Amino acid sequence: CASSATGTGGARVDTEAFF.

CDR3 DNA sequence: TGCGCCAGCAGCCAAGAGCACAGGGGGCACGAAAAACTGTTTTTT. It translates to CASSQEHRGHEKLFF. The chain combines TRBV4-1 with TRBJ1-4; 9 positions match TRBD1. The CDR3 covers 15 residues. The germline V gene encodes CDR1 MGHRA and CDR2 YSYEKL. V lost 0 bases and J lost 8; bases outside the gene matches: 4.

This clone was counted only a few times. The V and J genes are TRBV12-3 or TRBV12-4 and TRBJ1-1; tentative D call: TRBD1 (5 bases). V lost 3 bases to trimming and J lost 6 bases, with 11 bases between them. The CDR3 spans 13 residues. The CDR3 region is CASSFLGEAEAFF. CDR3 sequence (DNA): TGTGCCAGCAGTTTCCTGGGGGAGGCTGAAGCTTTCTTT.

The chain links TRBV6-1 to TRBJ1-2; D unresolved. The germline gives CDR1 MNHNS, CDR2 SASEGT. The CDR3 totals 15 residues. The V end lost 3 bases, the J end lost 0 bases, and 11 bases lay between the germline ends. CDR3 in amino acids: CASSDGLSTNYGYTF. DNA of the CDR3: TGTGCCAGCAGTGATGGACTGAGTACTAACTATGGCTACACCTTC.

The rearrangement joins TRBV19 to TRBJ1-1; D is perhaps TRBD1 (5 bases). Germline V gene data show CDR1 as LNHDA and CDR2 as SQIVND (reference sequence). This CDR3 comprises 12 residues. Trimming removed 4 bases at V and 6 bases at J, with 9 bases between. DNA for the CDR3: TGTGCCAGTAGTACCCGGGGGGCTGAAGCTTTCTTT. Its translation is CASSTRGAEAFF.

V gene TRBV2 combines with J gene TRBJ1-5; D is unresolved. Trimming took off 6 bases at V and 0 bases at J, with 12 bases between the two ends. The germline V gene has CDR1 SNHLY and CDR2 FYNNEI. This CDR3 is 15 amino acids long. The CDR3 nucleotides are TGTGCCAGCAGAACCAACAACTATAGCAATCAGCCCCAGCATTTT. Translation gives CASRTNNYSNQPQHF.

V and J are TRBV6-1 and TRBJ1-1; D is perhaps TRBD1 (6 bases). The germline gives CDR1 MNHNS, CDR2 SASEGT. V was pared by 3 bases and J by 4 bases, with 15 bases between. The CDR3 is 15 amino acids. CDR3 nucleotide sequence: TGTGCCAGCAGTGAGCAAGGGGGTGGGGGCACTGAAGCTTTCTTT. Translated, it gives CASSEQGGGGTEAFF.

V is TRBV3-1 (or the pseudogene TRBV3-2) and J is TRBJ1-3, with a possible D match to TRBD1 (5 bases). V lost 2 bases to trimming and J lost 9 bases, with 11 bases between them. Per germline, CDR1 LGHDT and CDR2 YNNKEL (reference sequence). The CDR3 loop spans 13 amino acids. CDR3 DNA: TGTGCCAGCAGCCAAAGGGGTACAGGCACCATATATTTT. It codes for CASSQRGTGTIYF.

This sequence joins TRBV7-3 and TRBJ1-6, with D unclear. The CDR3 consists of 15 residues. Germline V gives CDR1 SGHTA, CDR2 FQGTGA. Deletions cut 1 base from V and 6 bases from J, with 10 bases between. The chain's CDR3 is CASSLIAGLNSPLHF. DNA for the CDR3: TGTGCCAGCAGCTTAATAGCAGGACTTAATTCACCCCTCCACTTT.

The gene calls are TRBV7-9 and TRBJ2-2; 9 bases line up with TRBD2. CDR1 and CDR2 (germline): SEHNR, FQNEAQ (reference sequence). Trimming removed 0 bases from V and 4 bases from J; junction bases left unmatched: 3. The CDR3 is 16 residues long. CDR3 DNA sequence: TGTGCCAGCAGCTTAGCCCTAGCGGGGTCCACCGGGGAGCTGTTTTTT. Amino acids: CASSLALAGSTGELFF.

The CDR3 DNA reads TGTGCCAGCAGCTTATGGACTAGCGGTCCGAGGGATGAGCAGTTCTTC. It is translated as CASSLWTSGPRDEQFF. This rearrangement joins TRBV7-2 to TRBJ2-1; 10 bases line up with TRBD2. CDR1 is SGHTA, CDR2 FQGNSA, per germline. V shed 2 bases, J shed 8 bases, and the junction held 9 bases outside the gene matches. The CDR3 has 16 amino acids.

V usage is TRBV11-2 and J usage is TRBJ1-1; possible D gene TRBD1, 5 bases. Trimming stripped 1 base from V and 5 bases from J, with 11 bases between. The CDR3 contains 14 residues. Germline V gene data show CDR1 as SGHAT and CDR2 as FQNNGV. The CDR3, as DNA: TGTGCCAGCAGCTTAGGTGGGGGGAGGACTGAAGCTTTCTTT. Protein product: CASSLGGGRTEAFF.